A single sample is the source of the 4 T cell receptor beta chains below, sequenced in a study of blood T cell repertoires in COVID-19. Clones were sequenced by immunoSEQ multiplex PCR, and TCRdb holds only the in-frame ones, with some missing. The sample holds roughly 70,000 clones; 75% to 85% are singletons and the top ten take about 20%. Specimen: peripheral blood. All receptors derive from a man between 65 and 85 years old who had recovered from COVID-19.

The chain uses TRBV28 and TRBJ2-3, with 8 bases lining up with TRBD2. CDR3 length equals 13 residues. Trimming at V came to 5 bases and at J to 5 bases, leaving 3 bases not matched to a gene. Germline CDR1 and CDR2: MDHEN and SYDVKM. The CDR3 loop is CASSSGSGDTQYF. The CDR3 DNA follows: TGTGCCAGCAGTAGCGGGAGTGGAGATACGCAGTATTTT.

The chain has TRBV15 and TRBJ2-1; possibly TRBD1 for D (5 bases). This CDR3 has 15 residues. V was pared by 0 bases and J by 2 bases, with 8 bases between. CDR1 is LNHNV, CDR2 YYDKDF, per germline (reference sequence). The CDR3 loop reads CATSREDTTYNEQFF. DNA of the CDR3: TGTGCCACCAGCAGAGAGGACACCACCTACAATGAGCAGTTCTTC.

This chain connects TRBV7-2 to TRBJ1-5; no firm D call. This CDR3 contains 12 residues. V lost 5 bases, J lost 3 bases, and 5 bases lay in between. Germline CDR1 is SGHTA and CDR2 is FQGNSA. As DNA, the CDR3 is TGTGCCAGCAGCCATCACAATCAGCCCCAGCATTTT. Its protein is CASSHHNQPQHF.

The V gene is TRBV5-1, the J gene TRBJ2-5; TRBD2 aligns across 7 bases. This CDR3 region has 15 residues. Germline V lookup: CDR1 SGHRS, CDR2 YFSETQ. J gave up 4 bases and V 0 bases, and 6 bases lay outside the gene matches. The CDR3 protein is CASSLGLADGETQYF. The DNA for the CDR3 is TGCGCCAGCAGCTTGGGACTAGCAGACGGAGAGACCCAGTACTTC.